One and the same sample provided the 5 T cell receptor beta chains below, sequenced in a study of T-cell reconstitution after alpha-beta-depleted transplantation in children. This sample's TCRbeta library carried unique molecular identifier barcodes. TCRdb passed the PCR reads through MiXCR, listing each CDR3 protein once. The data contain hundreds of thousands of distinct CDR3 sequences, roughly 14% of them singletons. This specimen consisted of PBMCs, obtained before TCRalphabeta/CD19-depleted stem cell transplant. These receptors originate from a girl aged 2 to 10 with congenital amegakaryocytic thrombocytopenia, due to receive a stem cell transplant.

This clonotype was seen ten or more times. This chain uses TRBV2 with TRBJ1-2; D is unresolved. This CDR3 has 13 residues. Germline V gene sequence: CDR1 SNHLY, CDR2 FYNNEI. Trimming shortened V by 1 base and J by 3 bases, and 6 bases separated the two germline ends. CDR3 bases: TGTGCCAGCAGTGAAGACAACTACTATGGCTACACCTTC. Encoded protein: CASSEDNYYGYTF.

This CDR3 is CASLGGRAGETQYF. The CDR3 DNA reads TGTGCCAGCCTAGGAGGCAGGGCCGGAGAGACCCAGTACTTC. V usage is TRBV12-3 or TRBV12-4 and J usage is TRBJ2-5; perhaps D is TRBD1 or TRBD2 (5 bases each). Trimming left V 8 bases short and J 4 bases short, with 17 bases between. This CDR3 comprises 14 residues.

This clonotype was recorded a few times. The CDR3 nucleotides are TGCAGTGTAGCCCAGAAAAAAACCTACGAGCAGTACTTC. This sequence encodes CSVAQKKTYEQYF. This chain links TRBV20-1 with TRBJ2-7; no reliable D call. The CDR3 length is 13 residues. CDR1 and CDR2 (germline): DFQATT, SNEGSKA (reference sequence). Trimming took 7 bases from V and 2 from J, leaving 15 bases between them.

In this sample, this clonotype turned up a few times. V is TRBV7-8 and J is TRBJ2-1; 8 bases fit TRBD2. This CDR3 region has 16 residues. The junction had 9 bases not matched to a gene; V was cut back by 1 base and J by 7 bases. The germline V gene encodes CDR1 SGHVS and CDR2 FQNEAQ. The CDR3: CASSLDGRAVGNEQFF. The CDR3 DNA is TGTGCCAGCAGCTTAGACGGGAGGGCCGTCGGGAATGAGCAGTTCTTC.

The rearrangement uses TRBV21-1 and TRBJ2-1; the DNA was not used to check the table's D call, TRBD2. TRBV21-1 is given as a pseudogene. The CDR3 spans 14 residues. The CDR3 nucleotides are TGTGCCAGCCAGGGCCGGAGGGGCCACAATGAGCAGTTCTTC. Amino acid sequence: CASQGRRGHNEQFF.